This entry concerns a single T cell receptor (beta chain). The data stem from a study of shared clonotypes between healthy human individuals. CD8 cells classed as naive were CD45RO-negative and positively selected for CCR7, excluding terminally differentiated effector memory CD45RA+ cells. In germline, CDR1 is GTSNPN, CDR2 SVGIG (reference sequence). V was trimmed by 2 bases and J by 5 bases, leaving 15 bases between them. The CDR3 runs 14 residues. TCRdb's table, derived via immunoSEQ multiplex PCR, lists solely in-frame clones and lacks some. The repertoire holds about 1.9 million clones, with roughly 95% as singletons.

Material: naive CD8+ T cells from PBMCs. The clonotype was recovered from a man aged 18 to 29 in good health. Some clones in this sample may be carry-over from other donors' samples. This chain connects TRBV30 to TRBJ1-2, with D hard to call. CDR3 DNA sequence: TGTGCCTGGAGTACCGGAAGGGTAGGGTATGGCTACACCTTC. The encoded protein is CAWSTGRVGYGYTF.